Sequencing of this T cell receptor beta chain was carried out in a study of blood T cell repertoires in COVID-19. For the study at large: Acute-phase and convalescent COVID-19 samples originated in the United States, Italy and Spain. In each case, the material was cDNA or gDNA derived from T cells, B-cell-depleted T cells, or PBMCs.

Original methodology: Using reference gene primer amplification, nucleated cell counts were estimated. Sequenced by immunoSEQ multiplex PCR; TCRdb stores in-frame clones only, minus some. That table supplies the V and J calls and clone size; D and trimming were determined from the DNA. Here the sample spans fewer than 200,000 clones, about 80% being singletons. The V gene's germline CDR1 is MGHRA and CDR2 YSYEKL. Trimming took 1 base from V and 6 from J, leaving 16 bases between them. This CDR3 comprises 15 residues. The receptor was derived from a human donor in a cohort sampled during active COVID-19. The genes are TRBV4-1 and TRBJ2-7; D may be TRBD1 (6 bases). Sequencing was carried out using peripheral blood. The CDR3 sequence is CASSQGDRWFGEQYF. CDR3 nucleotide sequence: TGCGCCAGCAGCCAAGGCGACAGGTGGTTTGGCGAGCAGTACTTC.